Presented here are 10 T cell receptor beta chains from one specimen sequenced in a study of T cell responses to AZD1222 COVID-19 vaccine. Method: immunoSEQ multiplex PCR; TCRdb's copy keeps in-frame clones and lacks some. The sample contains about 100,000 clones, 85% to 90% of which appear only once. This sample comprised peripheral blood, obtained on day 0 of AZD1222 vaccination. Receptors were obtained from an adult in good health.

This rearrangement joins TRBV18 to TRBJ1-2, with 12 bases matching TRBD1. Per germline, CDR1 KGHSH and CDR2 LQKENI. The CDR3 is made up of 19 amino acids. The V gene end was trimmed by 3 bases and the J gene end by 2 bases; junction bases not matched to a gene: 13. The CDR3 DNA reads as TGTGCCAGCTCACCCACCCCTTGGGACAGGGGGCCCAAGAACTATGGCTACACCTTC. It encodes CASSPTPWDRGPKNYGYTF.

The chain couples TRBV3-1 (or the pseudogene TRBV3-2) to TRBJ1-3; 7 bases map to TRBD1. With 4 bases clipped from V and 2 bases from J, the junction kept 5 bases outside the gene matches. Germline-derived CDR1 and CDR2 are LGHDT and YNNKEL (reference sequence). There are 15 residues in the CDR3. The CDR3: CASSPTGIAGNTIYF. As DNA, the CDR3 is TGTGCCAGCAGCCCGACAGGGATTGCTGGAAACACCATATATTTT.

V is TRBV3-1 (or the pseudogene TRBV3-2) and J is TRBJ2-5; 10 positions agree with TRBD2. The germline V gene encodes CDR1 LGHDT and CDR2 YNNKEL (reference sequence). The CDR3 is 16 amino acids. V gave up 6 bases and J gave up 3 bases; unmatched junction bases: 10. The CDR3 here is CASRSAGGPAEETQYF. DNA of the CDR3: TGTGCCAGCAGGTCAGCGGGGGGGCCTGCTGAAGAGACCCAGTACTTC.

In its sample, this clone was seen once. V gene TRBV7-9 combines with J gene TRBJ1-1; no clear D. The CDR3 runs to 12 residues. Looked up from germline, CDR1 is SEHNR and CDR2 is FQNEAQ (reference sequence). V was cut by 8 bases and J by 11 bases, with 18 bases left in between. CDR3 sequence reads: CASASVGLEAFF. The CDR3, as DNA: TGTGCCAGCGCGTCCGTGGGATTGGAGGCTTTCTTT.

The genes are TRBV9 and TRBJ1-2; no firm D call. Trimming cost V 0 bases and J 4 bases, with 10 bases left between them. Germline CDR1 reads SGDLS; CDR2 reads YYNGEE. This CDR3 has 14 residues. In nucleotides, the CDR3 is TGTGCCAGCAGCGTAGTTGGTCAGTCCTATGGCTACACCTTC. Protein sequence: CASSVVGQSYGYTF.

This chain uses TRBV29-1 with TRBJ2-2, with D hard to call. Germline loops: CDR1 SQVTM, CDR2 ANQGSEA. V lost 5 bases and J 5 bases, leaving 18 bases between the germline ends. This CDR3 region has 15 residues. The CDR3 is CSVLPSGSWTGELFF. CDR3 nucleotide sequence: TGCAGCGTTCTCCCTTCGGGCAGTTGGACCGGGGAGCTGTTTTTT.

The chain links TRBV3-1 (or the pseudogene TRBV3-2) to TRBJ1-2; D is ambiguous. V lost 2 bases and J 5 bases, leaving 12 bases between the germline ends. This CDR3 contains 14 residues. Per germline, CDR1 LGHDT and CDR2 YNNKEL (reference sequence). CDR3: CASSQSGRVYGYTF. CDR3 bases: TGTGCCAGCAGCCAATCGGGTCGGGTTTATGGCTACACCTTC.

The V call is TRBV24-1, the J call TRBJ1-1; perhaps TRBD1 as D (5 bases). This CDR3 spans 14 amino acids. Looked up from germline, CDR1 is KGHDR and CDR2 is SFDVKD. The V end was cut by 5 bases, the J end by 5 bases, with 14 bases between. CDR3 sequence (DNA): TGTGCCACCAGTGTCGGGGGAGAGGATACTGAAGCTTTCTTT. This gives the protein CATSVGGEDTEAFF.

V and J are TRBV18 and TRBJ2-2; D remains ambiguous. Germline V gene sequence: CDR1 KGHSH, CDR2 LQKENI. The V gene lost 2 bases and the J gene lost 3 bases, with 1 base spanning the gap. There are 12 residues in the CDR3. The CDR3 here is CASSPYTGELFF. The CDR3, as DNA: TGTGCCAGCTCACCATACACCGGGGAGCTGTTTTTT.

The chain links TRBV6-5 to TRBJ1-4, with D tentatively TRBD1 (5 bases). Deletions cut 8 bases from V and 7 bases from J, with 11 bases between. The CDR3 runs to 12 residues. Germline CDR1 reads MNHEY; CDR2 reads SVGAGI. DNA of the CDR3: TGTGCCAGCCGGGGGTGGTCTGAAAAACTGTTTTTT. Translated, it gives CASRGWSEKLFF.